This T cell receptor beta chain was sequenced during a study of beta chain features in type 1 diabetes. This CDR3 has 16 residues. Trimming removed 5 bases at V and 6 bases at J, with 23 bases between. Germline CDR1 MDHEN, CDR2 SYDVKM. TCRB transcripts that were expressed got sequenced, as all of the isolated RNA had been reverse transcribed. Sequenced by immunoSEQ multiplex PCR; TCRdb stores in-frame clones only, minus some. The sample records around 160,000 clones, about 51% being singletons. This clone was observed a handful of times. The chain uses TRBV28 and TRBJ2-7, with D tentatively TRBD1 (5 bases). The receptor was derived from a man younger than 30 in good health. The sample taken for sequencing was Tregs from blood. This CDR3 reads CASSPSRPISRAEQYF. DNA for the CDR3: TGTGCCAGCAGTCCCTCCCGGCCAATATCCAGGGCCGAGCAGTACTTC.